This T cell receptor beta chain was identified in a study of T cell responses to AZD1222 COVID-19 vaccine. Clones were read by immunoSEQ multiplex PCR, and TCRdb kept only the in-frame ones, dropping some. The sample yields about 180,000 clones, 85% to 95% seen once. This material consisted of peripheral blood, taken 28 days after the second AZD1222 dose. This TCR was sampled from an adult who received the AZD1222 COVID-19 vaccine.

CDR3 in amino acids: CASGLGQYYSNQPQHF. The DNA for the CDR3 is TGTGCTAGTGGGCTAGGACAGTACTATAGCAATCAGCCCCAGCATTTT. The chain is built from TRBV12-5 and TRBJ1-5; perhaps TRBD1 as D (6 bases). This CDR3 spans 16 amino acids. Trimming cost V 6 bases and J 0 bases, with 15 bases left between them. The germline V gene encodes CDR1 LGHNT and CDR2 FRNRAP. Full variable domain (rest looked up from reference TRBV12-5 and TRBJ1-5): DARVTQTPRHKVTEMGQEVTMRCQPILGHNTVFWYRQTMMQGLELLAYFRNRAPLDDSGMPKDRFSAEMPDATLATLKIQPSEPRDSAVYFCASGLGQYYSNQPQHFGDGTRLSIL.